This TCR beta chain was documented in a study of blood T cells in healthy people across ages. This CDR3 contains 18 residues. CDR1 is SGHTA, CDR2 FQGTGA, per germline. V gave up 4 bases and J gave up 5 bases; unmatched junction bases: 15. The authors ran a second PCR of roughly 6 to 11 cycles using a sample-barcoded 5' primer and a J-beta primer mix. Using its own MiXCR run on the 5' RACE reads, TCRdb lists one record per CDR3 protein. Of approximately 900,000 distinct CDR3 sequences in the sample, almost 30% were seen once. Separately, the same data were catalogued under a study of T cells of mothers and their children. That work adds: The study recruited three healthy Caucasian mothers and their six children as donors. Relative to unrelated pairs, biologically related mother-child dyads exhibited marginally greater, non-significant overlap.

This chain links TRBV7-3 with TRBJ2-3, with 10 nucleotides matching TRBD2. This TCR was sampled from a woman aged 40-49 years in good health. Sequenced material: blood. This CDR3 reads CASSSLGTSGGAIDTQYF. CDR3 nucleotides: TGTGCCAGCAGCTCCCTCGGGACGAGCGGGGGGGCTATAGATACGCAGTATTTT.